This section outlines one T cell receptor (beta chain) sequence together with its context. The antigen remains undetermined. Just one base apart from a much larger clone, this may be a read error. Germline V gene lookup returns CDR1 SNHLY and CDR2 FYNNEI. The CDR3 is made up of 14 amino acids. The data stem from a study of regulatory T cells in long-lasting Graves disease. Study at large: Persistence in Graves' disease required over 5 years of antithyroid drugs plus positive TSH receptor antibodies.

Overall study results and limits: Segments TRBV28, TRBJ1-2 and TRBJ2-5 showed preferential usage in persistent disease. Study was limited to peripheral blood, excluding thyroid tissue. Since the sample size was small, accuracy may have been reduced.

Researchers made TCR beta libraries by using iRepertoire HTBI primers and running Arm-PCR on CDR3 regions. A single record per CDR3 protein comes from TCRdb applying MiXCR to the multiplex PCR reads. The table includes 400,000 to 500,000 distinct CDR3 sequences, about 20% detected once. The sample's time point: persistent/refractory GD, antithyroid drugs over 5 years with positive TRAb. After RNA was extracted from PBMCs, the TCR library was made from it. The chain is built from TRBV2 and TRBJ2-2; tentatively, D is TRBD1 or TRBD2 (5 bases each). This clonotype originated in a female donor with Graves disease. Sequencing was performed on peripheral blood mononuclear cells (PBMCs), taken when the disease was refractory, from a patient treated with antithyroid drugs. CDR3 coding DNA: TGTGCCAGCTTATCCAGGGTGAACACCGGGAAGCTGTTTTTT. This codes for CASLSRVNTGKLFF.